The source of this T cell receptor beta chain is a study of blood T cell repertoires in COVID-19. In the original workflow: Reference gene primer amplification gave nucleated cell count estimates. Repertoires were generated with immunoSEQ multiplex PCR, while TCRdb's copy carries only in-frame clones and drops some. V, J and clone size are those of that table, while D and trimming were read from the DNA. Of a few hundred thousand clones in the sample, approximately 82% were seen once. The CDR3 totals 14 residues. CDR1 and CDR2 (germline): LNHDA, SQIVND (reference sequence). Trimming shortened V by 6 bases and J by 1 base, and 12 bases separated the two germline ends.

Material: peripheral blood. The receptor was isolated from a woman in her 40s who had recovered from COVID-19. V and J are TRBV19 and TRBJ1-1; weak D call: TRBD1 (6 bases). This CDR3 reads CASRVQGGNTEAFF. For the CDR3, the DNA is TGTGCCAGTAGAGTCCAAGGGGGGAACACTGAAGCTTTCTTT.